These 32 T cell receptor beta chains originate from one sample sequenced in a study of identical twins. MiXCR was run by TCRdb on the 5' RACE reads, yielding one entry per CDR3 protein. This table holds about 470,000 distinct CDR3 sequences, about 24% found once. These data also formed part of another study, on T cells expressing NK-cell markers.

Sequenced material: CD4+ T cells sorted from blood. The origin of the receptors is a woman younger than 30 in good health.

This clonotype appeared a few times. The V and J genes are TRBV30 and TRBJ2-3; 10 bases fit TRBD2. Trimming removed 2 bases from V and 0 bases from J; junction bases left unmatched: 2. Germline V gives CDR1 GTSNPN, CDR2 SVGIG (reference sequence). The CDR3 runs to 15 residues. CDR3 residues: CAWSRTSGSTDTQYF. In DNA, the CDR3 is TGTGCCTGGAGTCGGACTAGCGGTAGCACAGATACGCAGTATTTT. The whole variable domain, filled in from reference TRBV30 and TRBJ2-3, reads SQTIHQWPATLVQPVGSPLSLECTVEGTSNPNLYWYRQAAGRGLQLLFYSVGIGQISSEVPQNLSASRPQDRQFILSSKKLLLSDSGFYLCAWSRTSGSTDTQYFGPGTRLTVL.

The chain uses TRBV6-1 and TRBJ2-7; 7 positions match TRBD1. The junction had 8 bases not matched to a gene; V was cut back by 5 bases and J by 4 bases. The CDR3 spans 14 residues. Germline V CDR1 and CDR2: MNHNS, SASEGT. The chain's CDR3 is CASSPRQGGYEQYF. The CDR3 DNA reads TGTGCCAGCAGTCCGCGACAGGGTGGGTACGAGCAGTACTTC.

This chain joins TRBV7-2 and TRBJ2-7; the D gene is possibly TRBD2 (5 bases). The CDR3 extends over 13 amino acids. The V end was cut by 4 bases, the J end by 3 bases, with 10 bases between. The germline V gene has CDR1 SGHTA and CDR2 FQGNSA. The CDR3 DNA reads TGTGCCAGCAGCTCGAGAACTAGCTACGAGCAGTACTTC. This gives the protein CASSSRTSYEQYF. Drawing the rest from reference TRBV7-2 and TRBJ2-7, the complete variable domain is GAGVSQSPSNKVTEKGKDVELRCDPISGHTALYWYRQSLGQGLEFLIYFQGNSAPDKSGLPSDRFSAERTGGSVSTLTIQRTQQEDSAVYLCASSSRTSYEQYFGPGTRLTVT.

The chain combines TRBV12-5 with TRBJ1-1; D is unresolved. CDR1 LGHNT and CDR2 FRNRAP come from the germline V gene. V was trimmed by 3 bases and J by 1 base, leaving 6 bases between them. The CDR3 has 13 residues. CDR3 region: CASGLETNTEAFF. DNA of the CDR3: TGTGCTAGTGGTTTAGAGACGAACACTGAAGCTTTCTTT.

There are a few counts of this clonotype. The chain carries TRBV27 and TRBJ2-7, with D possibly TRBD1 on 5 matching bases. CDR3 length: 14 residues. Trimming took off 2 bases at V and 7 bases at J, with 15 bases between the two ends. The V gene's germline CDR1 is MNHEY and CDR2 SMNVEV (reference sequence). CDR3 sequence reads: CASSLRTPKWEQYF. CDR3 coding DNA: TGTGCCAGCAGTTTACGGACACCCAAGTGGGAGCAGTACTTC.

This clonotype was seen only once. The chain couples TRBV5-1 to TRBJ2-1, with D perhaps being TRBD1 or TRBD2 (8 bases each). V lost 6 bases to trimming and J lost 5 bases, with 21 bases between them. Germline loops: CDR1 SGHRS, CDR2 YFSETQ. This CDR3 has 16 residues. The CDR3 here is CASKPGGGGFDNEQFF. The CDR3 region has the DNA TGCGCCAGCAAGCCAGGGGGCGGGGGGTTCGACAATGAGCAGTTCTTC. Full variable domain (remainder filled in from reference TRBV5-1 and TRBJ2-1): KAGVTQTPRYLIKTRGQQVTLSCSPISGHRSVSWYQQTPGQGLQFLFEYFSETQRNKGNFPGRFSGRQFSNSRSEMNVSTLELGDSALYLCASKPGGGGFDNEQFFGPGTRLTVL.

This clonotype occurred a few times. CDR3 loop: CASRGLAGVYQFF. In DNA form, the CDR3 reads TGTGCCAGCCGAGGACTAGCGGGAGTTTATCAGTTCTTC. The chain has TRBV2 and TRBJ2-1; 13 nucleotides agree with TRBD2. This CDR3 is 13 amino acids long. Germline CDR1 SNHLY, CDR2 FYNNEI. Losses at the gene ends were 8 bases for V and 13 bases for J; bases not matched to a gene: 8. The variable domain in full, with the rest retrieved from reference TRBV2 and TRBJ2-1, is EPEVTQTPSHQVTQMGQEVILRCVPISNHLYFYWYRQILGQKVEFLVSFYNNEISEKSEIFDDQFSVERPDGSNFTLKIRSTKLEDSAMYFCASRGLAGVYQFFGPGTRLTVL.

This chain uses TRBV30 with TRBJ2-3; 12 nucleotides match TRBD2. Germline lookup yields CDR1 GTSNPN and CDR2 SVGIG (reference sequence). There are 15 residues in the CDR3. J gave up 2 bases and V 8 bases, and 8 bases lay outside the gene matches. CDR3 coding DNA: TGTGCCGGATCAACTAGCGGGAGGATCACAGATACGCAGTATTTT. Protein product: CAGSTSGRITDTQYF.

This clonotype was detected a few times. V usage is TRBV5-1 and J usage is TRBJ1-6; D is possibly TRBD1 (5 bases). Germline lookup yields CDR1 SGHRS and CDR2 YFSETQ. Trimming stripped 2 bases from V and 5 bases from J, with 8 bases between. The CDR3 extends over 14 amino acids. The CDR3 loop reads CASSLAGDNSPLHF. DNA for the CDR3: TGCGCCAGCAGCTTAGCGGGGGATAATTCACCCCTCCACTTT. The complete variable domain, with remaining parts taken from reference TRBV5-1 and TRBJ1-6, reads KAGVTQTPRYLIKTRGQQVTLSCSPISGHRSVSWYQQTPGQGLQFLFEYFSETQRNKGNFPGRFSGRQFSNSRSEMNVSTLELGDSALYLCASSLAGDNSPLHFGNGTRLTVT.

The chain combines TRBV20-1 with TRBJ1-4; D is ambiguous. The V end was cut by 5 bases, the J end by 8 bases, with 18 bases between. The CDR3 consists of 14 residues. Germline loops: CDR1 DFQATT, CDR2 SNEGSKA (reference sequence). The CDR3 is CSAQPDTRGEKLFF. CDR3 nucleotides: TGCAGTGCTCAACCCGACACGCGAGGGGAAAAACTGTTTTTT.

The rearrangement uses TRBV7-2 and TRBJ2-5; D perhaps matches TRBD2 (5 bases). The germline V gene has CDR1 SGHTA and CDR2 FQGNSA. The CDR3 is 14 amino acids. V dropped 3 bases and J dropped 5 bases, with 13 bases sitting between them. CDR3 in amino acids: CASSLWVGEETQYF. CDR3 sequence (DNA): TGTGCCAGCAGCTTGTGGGTGGGAGAGGAGACCCAGTACTTC.

The chain combines TRBV5-5 with TRBJ2-5; TRBD2 matches 8 bases. Germline V gives CDR1 SGHKS, CDR2 YYEKEE (reference sequence). Trimming at V came to 4 bases and at J to 1 base, leaving 9 bases not matched to a gene. This CDR3 has 16 amino acids. CDR3 amino acids: CASSTVASGFQETQYF. The CDR3 bases are TGTGCCAGCAGCACGGTGGCTAGCGGGTTCCAAGAGACCCAGTACTTC.

This clonotype was observed a handful of times. The chain uses TRBV5-1 and TRBJ2-3, with D perhaps matching TRBD1 (6 bases). CDR3 length: 16 residues. V lost 0 bases and J 2 bases, leaving 13 bases between the germline ends. Germline CDR1 SGHRS, CDR2 YFSETQ. The CDR3 spells CASSLDSGAFTDTQYF. The DNA of the CDR3 is TGCGCCAGCAGCTTGGATTCAGGGGCTTTCACAGATACGCAGTATTTT.

The J gene is TRBJ2-4, the V gene TRBV3-1, with 8 positions matching TRBD1. Germline loops: CDR1 LGHDT, CDR2 YNNKEL (reference sequence). The J segment lost 8 bases and the V segment lost 0 bases, leaving 6 bases of the junction unmatched. This CDR3 has 15 amino acids. The CDR3 sequence is CASSQDPGGRDIQYF. Here the CDR3 DNA reads TGTGCCAGCAGCCAAGACCCAGGGGGCCGGGACATTCAGTACTTC.

The chain employs TRBV12-3 or TRBV12-4 and TRBJ1-1; a weak D match, TRBD1 (6 bases). The CDR3 has 13 residues. Trimming removed 7 bases at V and 5 bases at J, with 14 bases between. CDR3: CASTRGAHTEAFF. CDR3 coding DNA: TGTGCCAGCACGCGGGGGGCGCATACTGAAGCTTTCTTT.

The chain has TRBV5-1 and TRBJ1-6; no reliable D call. The CDR3 extends over 15 amino acids. CDR1 and CDR2 (germline): SGHRS, YFSETQ. V lost 0 bases to trimming and J lost 10 bases, with 14 bases between them. This CDR3 reads CASSLAFGGGSPLHF. The CDR3 DNA reads as TGCGCCAGCAGCTTGGCCTTCGGTGGTGGATCACCCCTCCACTTT.

The CDR3 spells CASSQGATDTQYF. CDR3 sequence (DNA): TGTGCCAGCAGCCAGGGGGCGACAGATACGCAGTATTTT. V is TRBV11-2 and J is TRBJ2-3; TRBD1 agrees at 8 bases. There are 13 residues in the CDR3. In germline, CDR1 is SGHAT, CDR2 FQNNGV. Losses at the gene ends were 5 bases for V and 3 bases for J; bases not matched to a gene: 1.

The chain joins TRBV6-4 to TRBJ2-3, with TRBD1 matching 10 bases. The V gene's germline CDR1 is MRHNA and CDR2 SNTAGT. CDR3 length: 15 residues. J lost 4 bases, V lost 6 bases, and 7 bases had no gene match. The CDR3 nucleotides read TGTGCCAGCAGCAAGACAGGGGGCGACTCAGATACGCAGTATTTT. It codes for CASSKTGGDSDTQYF.

This clonotype was counted between two and nine times. The chain is built from TRBV5-1 and TRBJ2-2, with a possible D match to TRBD2 (5 bases). The CDR3 runs 14 residues. V lost 4 bases to trimming and J lost 7 bases, with 14 bases between them. CDR1 SGHRS and CDR2 YFSETQ come from the germline V gene. CDR3 loop: CASSTDSRVGELFF. The CDR3 DNA is TGCGCCAGCAGCACGGACTCGCGGGTCGGGGAGCTGTTTTTT.

This clonotype was detected a few times. V gene TRBV9 combines with J gene TRBJ2-3; D ambiguous. Germline loops: CDR1 SGDLS, CDR2 YYNGEE. CDR3 length: 14 amino acids. Trimming stripped 0 bases from V and 4 bases from J, with 9 bases between. For the CDR3, the DNA is TGTGCCAGCAGCGTAGCTATAGAGCCAGATACGCAGTATTTT. This codes for CASSVAIEPDTQYF.

This clonotype came up many times. The chain has TRBV20-1 and TRBJ1-1, with 8 bases matching TRBD1. Losses at the gene ends were 0 bases for V and 1 base for J; bases not matched to a gene: 7. The CDR3 has 16 amino acids. Per the germline V gene, CDR1 is DFQATT and CDR2 is SNEGSKA (reference sequence). DNA for the CDR3: TGCAGTGCTAGAGATGCCCCGGACAGGGAGAACACTGAAGCTTTCTTT. It codes for CSARDAPDRENTEAFF.

This clonotype qualifies as medium-sized. This sequence joins TRBV5-1 and TRBJ2-3; TRBD2 might be the D (5 bases). Deletions cut 8 bases from V and 2 bases from J, with 15 bases between. The CDR3 loop spans 14 amino acids. Germline loops: CDR1 SGHRS, CDR2 YFSETQ. CDR3 region: CASLASQPTDTQYF. The CDR3 DNA reads as TGCGCCAGTTTAGCGAGCCAACCCACAGATACGCAGTATTTT. The full variable domain, completed using reference TRBV5-1 and TRBJ2-3, is KAGVTQTPRYLIKTRGQQVTLSCSPISGHRSVSWYQQTPGQGLQFLFEYFSETQRNKGNFPGRFSGRQFSNSRSEMNVSTLELGDSALYLCASLASQPTDTQYFGPGTRLTVL.

The chain joins TRBV20-1 to TRBJ2-7; D is uncertain. Germline-derived CDR1 and CDR2 are DFQATT and SNEGSKA (reference sequence). There are 14 residues in the CDR3. Trimming cost V 1 base and J 5 bases, with 15 bases left between them. The CDR3 spells CSARAVGFPDEQYF. In nucleotides, the CDR3 is TGCAGTGCTAGAGCCGTTGGGTTCCCCGACGAGCAGTACTTC.

A few counts support this clonotype. V gene TRBV5-5 combines with J gene TRBJ2-4; D gene ambiguous. CDR3 length: 13 residues. The V and J ends lost 5 bases and 5 bases respectively, with 11 bases between them. Germline values: CDR1 SGHKS, CDR2 YYEKEE (reference sequence). This CDR3 reads CASSIGRQNIQYF. Written as DNA, the CDR3 is TGTGCCAGCAGTATTGGCCGACAAAACATTCAGTACTTC.

This clonotype has only a few counts. This chain uses TRBV29-1 with TRBJ2-3; 7 positions match TRBD2. The CDR3 runs to 13 residues. Trimming cost V 4 bases and J 5 bases; bases outside gene matches: 6. From germline, CDR1 is SQVTM and CDR2 ANQGSEA. CDR3 protein: CSVGEGGGDTQYF. CDR3 in DNA: TGCAGCGTTGGGGAGGGAGGTGGAGATACGCAGTATTTT.

This clonotype was detected a few times. The chain uses TRBV30 and TRBJ2-3, with D possibly being TRBD2 (6 bases). V dropped 4 bases and J dropped 0 bases, with 11 bases sitting between them. Looked up from germline, CDR1 is GTSNPN and CDR2 is SVGIG (reference sequence). CDR3 length: 14 residues. The CDR3 region has the DNA TGTGCCTGGACCTCCGGGACTAGCACAGATACGCAGTATTTT. Translation gives CAWTSGTSTDTQYF.

A few counts support this clonotype. The genes are TRBV5-1 and TRBJ1-2; 7 bases line up with TRBD1. V lost 4 bases, J lost 0 bases, and 6 bases stayed unmatched. Germline values: CDR1 SGHRS, CDR2 YFSETQ. The CDR3 sequence is 15 residues long. The CDR3 reads CASSPGDRSNYGYTF. CDR3 coding DNA: TGCGCCAGCAGCCCTGGGGACAGATCTAACTATGGCTACACCTTC.

This clonotype was detected only a few times. This CDR3 is CSATGLAGSYNEQFF. The CDR3 DNA follows: TGCAGTGCTACTGGACTAGCGGGGTCCTACAATGAGCAGTTCTTC. The V call is TRBV20-1, the J call TRBJ2-1; 12 bases fit TRBD2. The V gene end was trimmed by 4 bases and the J gene end by 1 base; junction bases not matched to a gene: 2. This CDR3 comprises 15 residues. Per germline, CDR1 DFQATT and CDR2 SNEGSKA (reference sequence).

This clonotype was seen more than once but under ten times. The chain uses TRBV20-1 and TRBJ2-1; D remains unclear. Germline CDR1 reads DFQATT; CDR2 reads SNEGSKA (reference sequence). V was trimmed by 3 bases and J by 1 base, leaving 16 bases between them. CDR3 length: 16 residues. The CDR3: CSASAPALQSYNEQFF. CDR3 in DNA: TGCAGTGCTAGTGCTCCTGCTCTTCAATCCTACAATGAGCAGTTCTTC.

V gene TRBV7-3 combines with J gene TRBJ2-5, with D uncertain. In germline, CDR1 is SGHTA, CDR2 FQGTGA. The V and J ends lost 5 bases and 2 bases respectively, with 9 bases between them. This CDR3 is built from 13 residues. The chain's CDR3 is CASSPGSQETQYF. The CDR3 region has the DNA TGTGCCAGCAGCCCCGGGTCTCAAGAGACCCAGTACTTC.

Ten or more counts support this clonotype. The V and J genes are TRBV5-1 and TRBJ2-1, with D possibly being TRBD1 (6 bases). V lost 5 bases and J 1 base, leaving 10 bases between the germline ends. Germline values: CDR1 SGHRS, CDR2 YFSETQ. The CDR3 runs to 14 residues. The CDR3 sequence: CASRHRESYNEQFF. CDR3 coding DNA: TGCGCCAGCAGACACAGGGAATCCTACAATGAGCAGTTCTTC.

This clonotype has more than one count but fewer than ten. The V call is TRBV12-3 or TRBV12-4, the J call TRBJ2-3; TRBD1 aligns across 7 bases. The junction had 4 bases not matched to a gene; V was cut back by 5 bases and J by 2 bases. This CDR3 is built from 14 residues. CDR3 coding DNA: TGTGCCAGCAGTGGACAGGATTACACAGATACGCAGTATTTT. Its translation is CASSGQDYTDTQYF.